This TCR beta chain was recovered during a study of blood T cell repertoires in COVID-19. Study details: COVID-19 samples, acute and convalescent, were from the United States, Italy and Spain. PBMCs, B-cell-depleted T cells, or T cells provided the cDNA or gDNA that made up the material.

The authors' processing: Amplification from reference gene primers served as the basis for estimated nucleated cell counts. Generated by immunoSEQ multiplex PCR, the TCRdb table keeps only in-frame clones and is missing some. V, J and clone size reflect that table, while D and trimming were determined from the DNA. The sample records 200,000 to 300,000 clones, around 90% being singletons. J gave up 3 bases and V 0 bases, and 3 bases lay outside the gene matches. The CDR3 loop spans 14 amino acids. CDR1 is GTSNPN and CDR2 is SVGIG in the germline V gene (reference sequence). The J gene is TRBJ2-7, the V gene TRBV30; 9 bases map to TRBD1. This receptor was identified in a man younger than 40 with COVID-19, enrolled during active disease. Sequencing was carried out using peripheral blood. CDR3 in DNA: TGTGCCTGGAGTGTAGGACAGGGGTTCTACGAGCAGTACTTC. This codes for CAWSVGQGFYEQYF.